This T cell receptor beta chain stems from a study of cytomegalovirus exposure and HLA in healthy donors. The study's findings and limits: In a later analysis, HLA-associated beta chains showed higher expansion and lower generation probabilities than comparable chains.

PCR amplification relied on 60 Vbeta primers (plus 13 Jbeta primers). Here immunoSEQ multiplex PCR was the method, and the copy in TCRdb shows in-frame clones only, minus some. The sample has 150,000 to 200,000 clones; roughly 80% are singletons. CDR1 and CDR2 (germline): MNHEY, SVGAGI. Trimming stripped 0 bases from V and 5 bases from J, with 10 bases between. The CDR3 consists of 14 residues. A note on this clone: Antigen: not known.

This sequence joins TRBV6-5 and TRBJ2-5; no firm D call. This sequence originates from a girl between 10 and 17 years old in good health and CMV-seropositive. Sequencing was done on a sample of PBMCs. The CDR3 DNA reads as TGTGCCAGCAGTTACTCGCTAATCCGGGAGACCCAGTACTTC. This translates into CASSYSLIRETQYF.